The clone carrying this TCR beta chain was counted a few times. Its antigen is unknown. Profiled with immunoSEQ multiplex PCR; TCRdb holds only in-frame clones, not every one. This sample has tens of thousands of clones, with around 75% found just once. This record comes from a study of radiotherapy plus CTLA-4 blockade in lung cancer. Whole-study findings and limits: In blood, tumor-derived TCR clones expanded after radiotherapy plus ipilimumab. Early blood T cell clone changes and increased post-radiation serum interferon-beta were reportedly the strongest response predictors.

J was trimmed by 5 bases and V by 0 bases; bases with no gene match: 7. There are 18 residues in the CDR3. Germline assignment: CDR1 SGHRS and CDR2 YFSETQ. This TCR was recovered from a human donor with non-small cell lung cancer who had stable disease on radiotherapy plus ipilimumab. The chain uses TRBV5-1 and TRBJ2-3; 15 bases fit TRBD2. Sequenced here: peripheral blood, sampled from a patient treated with radiotherapy plus ipilimumab. CDR3 nucleotide sequence: TGCGCCAGCAGCTTGGGCGGACTAGCGGGGGGGCGGGAAGATACGCAGTATTTT. This codes for CASSLGGLAGGREDTQYF.